This T cell receptor (beta chain) is drawn from a study of blood T cell repertoires in COVID-19. With V trimmed by 8 bases and J by 9 bases, 5 bases remained unmatched. The CDR3 loop spans 14 amino acids. Germline CDR1 is MNHEY and CDR2 is SVGAGI. Recovery among Cohort 3 donors was established by two negative PCRs, clearance, or symptom resolution. Some clones are missing from TCRdb's copy, which holds only in-frame ones; the method was immunoSEQ multiplex PCR. The table shows 250,000 to 300,000 clones, with just under 90% occurring only once. The sequenced sample consisted of PBMCs or T cells enriched from blood (not recorded which). The chain is built from TRBV6-5 and TRBJ1-6; 12 bases line up with TRBD1. This TCR was recovered from a woman aged 60 to 75 who had recovered from COVID-19. CDR3 loop: CASGGQGASSPLHF. The CDR3 DNA follows: TGTGCCAGCGGGGGACAGGGGGCAAGTTCACCCCTCCACTTT.